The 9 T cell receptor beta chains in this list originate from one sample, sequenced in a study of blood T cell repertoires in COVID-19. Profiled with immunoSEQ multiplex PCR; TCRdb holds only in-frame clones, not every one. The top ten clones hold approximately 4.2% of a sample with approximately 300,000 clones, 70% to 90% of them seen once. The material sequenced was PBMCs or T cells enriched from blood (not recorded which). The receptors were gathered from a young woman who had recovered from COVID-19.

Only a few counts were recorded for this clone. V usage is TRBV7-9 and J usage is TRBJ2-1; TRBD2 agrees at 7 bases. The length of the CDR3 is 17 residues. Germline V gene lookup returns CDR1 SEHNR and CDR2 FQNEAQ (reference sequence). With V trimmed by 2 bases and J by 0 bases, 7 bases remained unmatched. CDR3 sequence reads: CASSLFPSGRSYNEQFF. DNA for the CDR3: TGTGCCAGCAGCTTATTCCCTAGCGGACGCTCCTACAATGAGCAGTTCTTC.

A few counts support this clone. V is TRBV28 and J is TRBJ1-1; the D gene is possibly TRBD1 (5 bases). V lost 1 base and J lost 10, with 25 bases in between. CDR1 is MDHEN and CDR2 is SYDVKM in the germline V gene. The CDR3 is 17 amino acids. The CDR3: CASSLFGRTGPRGVAFF. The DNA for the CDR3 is TGTGCCAGCAGTTTATTCGGGCGCACGGGGCCCCGGGGGGTAGCTTTCTTT. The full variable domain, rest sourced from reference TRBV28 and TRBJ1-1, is DVKVTQSSRYLVKRTGEKVFLECVQDMDHENMFWYRQDPGLGLRLIYFSYDVKMKEKGDIPEGYSVSREKKERFSLILESASTNQTSMYLCASSLFGRTGPRGVAFFGQGTRLTVV.

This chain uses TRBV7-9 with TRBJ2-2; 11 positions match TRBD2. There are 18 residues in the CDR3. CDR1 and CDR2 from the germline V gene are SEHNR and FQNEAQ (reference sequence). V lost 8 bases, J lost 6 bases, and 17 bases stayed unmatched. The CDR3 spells CASPSPQTSGSIAGELFF. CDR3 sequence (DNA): TGTGCCAGCCCCTCGCCCCAAACTAGCGGGAGCATAGCCGGGGAGCTGTTTTTT.

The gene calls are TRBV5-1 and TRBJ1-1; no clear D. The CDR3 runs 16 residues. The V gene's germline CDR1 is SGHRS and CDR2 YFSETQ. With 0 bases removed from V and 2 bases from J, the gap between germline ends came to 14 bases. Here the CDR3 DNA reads TGCGCCAGCAGCTTGGGAGGGTGGAGGGTAAACACTGAAGCTTTCTTT. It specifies CASSLGGWRVNTEAFF.

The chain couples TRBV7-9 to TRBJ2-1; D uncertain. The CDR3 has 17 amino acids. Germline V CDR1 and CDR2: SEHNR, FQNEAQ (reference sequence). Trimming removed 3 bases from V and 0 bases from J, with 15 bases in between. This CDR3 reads CASSFAGRLYSYNEQFF. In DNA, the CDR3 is TGTGCCAGCAGCTTCGCTGGGCGTCTTTACTCCTACAATGAGCAGTTCTTC.

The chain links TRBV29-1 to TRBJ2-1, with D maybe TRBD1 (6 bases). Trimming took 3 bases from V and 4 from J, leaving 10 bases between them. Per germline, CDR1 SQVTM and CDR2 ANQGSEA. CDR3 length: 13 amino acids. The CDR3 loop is CSVEKGVYNEQFF. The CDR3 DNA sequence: TGCAGCGTTGAGAAGGGGGTTTACAATGAGCAGTTCTTC.

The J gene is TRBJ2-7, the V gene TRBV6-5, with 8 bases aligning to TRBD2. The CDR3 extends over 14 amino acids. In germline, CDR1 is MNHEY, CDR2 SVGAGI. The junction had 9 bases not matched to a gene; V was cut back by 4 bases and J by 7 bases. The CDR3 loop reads CASSLSGSWVEQYF. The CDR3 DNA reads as TGTGCCAGCAGTTTGAGCGGGAGTTGGGTAGAGCAGTACTTC.

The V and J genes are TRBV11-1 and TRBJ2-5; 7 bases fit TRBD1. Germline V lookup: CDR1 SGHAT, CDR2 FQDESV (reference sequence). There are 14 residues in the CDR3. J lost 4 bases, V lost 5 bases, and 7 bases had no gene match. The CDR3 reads CASSPQGFRETQYF. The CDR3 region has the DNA TGTGCCAGCAGCCCACAGGGGTTTCGAGAGACCCAGTACTTC.

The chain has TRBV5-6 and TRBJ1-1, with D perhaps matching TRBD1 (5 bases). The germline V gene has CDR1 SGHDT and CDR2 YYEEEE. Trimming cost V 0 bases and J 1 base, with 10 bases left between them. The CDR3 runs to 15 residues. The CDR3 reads CASSLVGARNTEAFF. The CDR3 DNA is TGTGCCAGCAGCTTGGTTGGGGCTAGGAACACTGAAGCTTTCTTT.